This entry features one T cell receptor beta chain sequence. Its antigen remains unidentified. No base qualities exist here, and no much larger clone lies one base off it. CD8 naive samples were obtained by positive selection for CCR7 among CD45RO-negative cells, yielding a CD45RA+CCR7+ population from which TemRA cells were excluded. The donors were healthy, HIV-negative adults who had no recently reported acute infections or vaccinations. All donors were Caucasian adults living in Nashville, Tennessee, USA. Blood was collected by leukapheresis, and PBMCs were isolated by Ficoll-Histopaque density gradient centrifugation and then cryopreserved in liquid nitrogen vapor phase. Purity and quantity of every magnetically sorted T cell population were checked by analytical flow cytometry. Each sorted fraction had its genomic DNA isolated and then quantified by UV absorbance on a Nanodrop 2000c. This sample was included in a study of shared clonotypes between healthy human individuals (dated by TCRdb to about 2020). Describing the broader study: A couple of women and three men aged 18 to 49 years were included in the cohort. Per donor, three plates each were used for CD4 naive and CD4 memory, two for CD8 naive, and one for CD8 memory. To estimate repertoire size and how much clonotypes are shared between individuals, the study performed deep sequencing of blood TCR repertoires from about five healthy adults. To increase sequencing depth and limit assay-specific biases, TCR repertoire library preparation and sequencing were carried out by different laboratories using diverse techniques. Between about 0.9 and 10 billion PBMCs per donor were obtained by leukapheresis.

General findings and caveats noted by the study authors: Clonotypes shared by all four sorted-subset donors showed higher generation probabilities than non-shared clonotypes. Sampling was restricted to blood, and TCR repertoires in tissue are likely to differ from TCR repertoires in blood. Rarefaction of sorted-subset datasets indicated incomplete sequencing despite the large sequencing depth. Across a handful of donors, approximately 5% of naive CD4, approximately 3.6% of naive CD8, approximately 2.5% of memory CD4, and over 0.35% of memory CD8 clonotypes were shared. Naive subsets generally had larger estimated clonotype richness than memory subsets. Based on pairwise subsampling, the degree of clonotype sharing among donors was expected to be affected by sequencing depth. The genetic and exposure-history diversity represented was limited by the small number of donors.

TCR CDR3 regions were amplified from genomic DNA by multiplex PCR using the deep immunoSEQ assay. Extracted genomic DNA from each cell subset was distributed evenly across all wells of several immunoSEQ 96-well plates, and each plate was treated as a replicate. For sorted subsets, about 200 ng genomic DNA, equal to 30,000 or so T cell genomes, was loaded into each replicate PCR. Purified libraries were measured with a Qubit 3.0 fluorometer, size-checked on a Bioanalyzer 2100, and measured again with the KAPA Library Quantification kit. Every immunoSEQ 96-well plate was sequenced on a dedicated single-read 150-cycle Illumina NextSeq 550 flow cell. Concerning the study's data processing: Because the immunoSEQ output held only junctional sequences and lacked quality scores, the filtering could not match the filtering applied to full-length reads. Sequences were annotated with PyIR, a Python wrapper for IgBLAST v1.9, and V/J genes and CDR3 were assigned using IMGT germline references. Reads were removed for weak V/J assignments (E-value above 1e-6), missing CDR3, stop codons, out-of-frame junctions, or ambiguous translated residues. V3J clonotypes were defined by identical inferred V gene, J gene, and CDR3 amino acid sequence. The percentage overlap between two repertoires was calculated by dividing the number of shared unique clonotypes by the size of the smaller repertoire. Richness of each repertoire was evaluated using RTK rarefaction, the Chao1 estimator, and Recon v2.1 estimates of unobserved clonotypes. Generation probabilities for all TCRbeta clonotypes obtained by the gDNA method from several donors were computed using OLGA. TCRdb mirrors the immuneACCESS table, restricted to in-frame sequences. Some clones are absent from its copies; in checked studies, under half trace to an unresolved V gene, and the reason for the others is unknown. V, J and clone size derive from that table, while D and trimming were established from the DNA sequence. The sample profile shows 1.5 million to 2.5 million clones; over 85% of them were found once. 0.9% to 1.5% of the sample is held by the ten biggest clonotypes.

Reading from cysteine to phenylalanine, the CDR3 counts 15 amino acids. Just CDR3 DNA is preserved here, 45 bases in frame from base 1. Relative to germline, V is missing 4 bases and J is missing 1 base, with 6 bases of the junction outside any gene match. CDR1 and CDR2 are drawn from the germline V gene: SGHTS, YDEGEE. The rearrangement combines TRBV5-8 with TRBJ2-3, with 7 bases in between that match TRBD2. This TCR was sampled from a man younger than 35 in good health. The specimen sequenced was naive CD8+ T cells sorted from blood. Sample cell subset or site, as interpreted from the label and publication: CD45RA+CCR7+. The CDR3: CASSVGLDGTDTQYF. The nucleotides read TGTGCCAGCAGCGTCGGACTAGACGGCACAGATACGCAGTATTTT.